This T cell receptor (beta chain) appears in the sequencing data of a study of T cell clonality in common variable immunodeficiency. Notes on the study in general: Fewer TCRbeta clones were shared among CVID subjects than controls.

Sequencing input was equivalent genomic DNA from CVID and controls. TCRdb's copy holds only in-frame clones and misses some; the assay was immunoSEQ multiplex PCR. This table holds 35,000 to 50,000 clones with no singletons; the top ten claim approximately 2%. Per germline, CDR1 SGHAT and CDR2 FQNNGV. CDR3 size: 15 residues. The trim removed 3 bases at V and 2 bases at J, leaving 4 bases unmatched. This clone was recorded at least ten times. Its matching antigen is unknown. From the germline J gene comes the end of the CDR3, since the read stops 3 residues before it. The chain couples TRBV11-2 to TRBJ2-7; TRBD1 aligns across 10 bases. Sequenced material: peripheral blood mononuclear cells. The source of this sequence is a person between 18 and 75 years old in good health. This CDR3 is CASSFDRGRPYEQYF. The CDR3 DNA, read in part, is TGTGCCAGCAGCTTCGACAGGGGGCGGCCCTACGAG.